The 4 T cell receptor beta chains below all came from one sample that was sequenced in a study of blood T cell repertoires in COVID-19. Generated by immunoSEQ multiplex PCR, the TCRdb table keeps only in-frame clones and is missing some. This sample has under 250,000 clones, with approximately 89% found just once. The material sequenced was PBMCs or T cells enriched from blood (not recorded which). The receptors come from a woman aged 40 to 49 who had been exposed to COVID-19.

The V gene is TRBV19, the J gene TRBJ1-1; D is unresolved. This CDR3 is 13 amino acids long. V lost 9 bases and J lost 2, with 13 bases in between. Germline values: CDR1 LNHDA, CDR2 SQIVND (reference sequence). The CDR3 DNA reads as TGTGCCAGCAGAGGTGATCCTAACACTGAAGCTTTCTTT. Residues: CASRGDPNTEAFF.

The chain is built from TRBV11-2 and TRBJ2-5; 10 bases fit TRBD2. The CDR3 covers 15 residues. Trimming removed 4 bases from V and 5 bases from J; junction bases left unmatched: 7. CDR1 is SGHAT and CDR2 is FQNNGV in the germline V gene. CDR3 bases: TGTGCCAGCAGCTACTCGGGACTAGCGAGGGAGACCCAGTACTTC. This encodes CASSYSGLARETQYF.

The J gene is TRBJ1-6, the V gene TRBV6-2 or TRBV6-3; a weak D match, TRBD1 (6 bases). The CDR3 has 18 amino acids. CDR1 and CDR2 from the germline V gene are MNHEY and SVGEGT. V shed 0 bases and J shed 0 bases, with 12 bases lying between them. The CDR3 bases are TGTGCCAGCAGTTACTCGATTGGGACAAGCTCCTATAATTCACCCCTCCACTTT. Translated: CASSYSIGTSSYNSPLHF.

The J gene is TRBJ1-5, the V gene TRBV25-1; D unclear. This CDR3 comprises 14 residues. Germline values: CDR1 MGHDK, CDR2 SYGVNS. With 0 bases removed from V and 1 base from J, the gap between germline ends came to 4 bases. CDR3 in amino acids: CASSEYRSNQPQHF. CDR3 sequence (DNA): TGTGCCAGCAGTGAATACAGGAGCAATCAGCCCCAGCATTTT.